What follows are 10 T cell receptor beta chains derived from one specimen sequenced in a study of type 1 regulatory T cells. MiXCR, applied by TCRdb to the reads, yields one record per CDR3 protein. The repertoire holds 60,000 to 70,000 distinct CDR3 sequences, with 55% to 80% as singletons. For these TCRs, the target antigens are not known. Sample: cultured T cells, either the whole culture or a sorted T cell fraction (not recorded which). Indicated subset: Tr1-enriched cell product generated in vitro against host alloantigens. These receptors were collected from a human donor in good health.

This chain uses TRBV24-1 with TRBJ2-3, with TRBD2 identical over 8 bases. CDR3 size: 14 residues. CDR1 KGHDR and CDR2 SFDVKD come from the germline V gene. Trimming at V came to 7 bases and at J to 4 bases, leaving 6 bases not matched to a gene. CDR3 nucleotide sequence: TGTGCCACCAGCGAAGCGGGAGCGGCAGATACGCAGTATTTT. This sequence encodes CATSEAGAADTQYF.

For the CDR3, the DNA is TGTGCCAGCAGCTTGCAGCCATCCTCTAAGGAGACCCAGTACTTC. This codes for CASSLQPSSKETQYF. This chain links TRBV5-5 with TRBJ2-5; D unclear. The germline V and J ends were trimmed by 1 base and 5 bases, with 15 bases remaining between them. CDR1 SGHKS and CDR2 YYEKEE come from the germline V gene (reference sequence). The CDR3 contains 15 residues.

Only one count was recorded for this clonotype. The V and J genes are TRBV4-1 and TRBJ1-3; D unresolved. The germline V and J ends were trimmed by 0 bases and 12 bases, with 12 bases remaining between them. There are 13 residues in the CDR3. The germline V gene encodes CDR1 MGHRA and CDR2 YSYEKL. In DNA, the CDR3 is TGCGCCAGCAGCCAAGAGAGGCGTTGGGGCATATATTTT. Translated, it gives CASSQERRWGIYF.

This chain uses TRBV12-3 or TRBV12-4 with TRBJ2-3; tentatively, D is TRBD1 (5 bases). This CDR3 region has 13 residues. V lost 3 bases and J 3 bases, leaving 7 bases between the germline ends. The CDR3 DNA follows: TGTGCCAGCAGTTTGTGGACAACAGATACGCAGTATTTT. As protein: CASSLWTTDTQYF.

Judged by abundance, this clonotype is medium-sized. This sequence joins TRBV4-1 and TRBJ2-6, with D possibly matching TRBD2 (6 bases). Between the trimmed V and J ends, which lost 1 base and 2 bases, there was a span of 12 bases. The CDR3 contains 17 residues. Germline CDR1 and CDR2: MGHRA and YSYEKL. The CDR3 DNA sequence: TGCGCCAGCAGCCAAGCGCAGGGAGGAGCTGGGGCCAACGTCCTGACTTTC. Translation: CASSQAQGGAGANVLTF.

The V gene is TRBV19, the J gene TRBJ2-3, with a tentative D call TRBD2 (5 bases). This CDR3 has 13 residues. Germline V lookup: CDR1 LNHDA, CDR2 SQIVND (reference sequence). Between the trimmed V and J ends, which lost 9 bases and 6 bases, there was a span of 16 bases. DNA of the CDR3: TGTGCCAGACCAGCGGATCCCATCGATACGCAGTATTTT. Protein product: CARPADPIDTQYF.

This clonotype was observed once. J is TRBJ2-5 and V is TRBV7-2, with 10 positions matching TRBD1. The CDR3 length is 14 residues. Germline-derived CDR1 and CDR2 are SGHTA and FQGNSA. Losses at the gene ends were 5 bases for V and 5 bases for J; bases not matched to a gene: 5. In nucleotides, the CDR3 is TGTGCCAGCAGCGTCGACAGGGGGCCGGAGACCCAGTACTTC. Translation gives CASSVDRGPETQYF.

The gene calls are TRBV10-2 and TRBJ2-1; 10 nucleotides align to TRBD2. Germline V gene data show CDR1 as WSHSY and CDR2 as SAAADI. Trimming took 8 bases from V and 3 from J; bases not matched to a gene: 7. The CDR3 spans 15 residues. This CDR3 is CASRGASGSYNEQFF. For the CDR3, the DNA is TGCGCCAGCCGTGGGGCTAGCGGGAGCTACAATGAGCAGTTCTTC.

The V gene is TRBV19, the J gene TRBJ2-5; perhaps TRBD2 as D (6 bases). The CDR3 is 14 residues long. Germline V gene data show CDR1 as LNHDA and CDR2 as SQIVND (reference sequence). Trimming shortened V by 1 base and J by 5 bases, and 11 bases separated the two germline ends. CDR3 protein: CASSIVSEGETQYF. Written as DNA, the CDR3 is TGTGCCAGTAGTATAGTTTCGGAGGGGGAGACCCAGTACTTC.

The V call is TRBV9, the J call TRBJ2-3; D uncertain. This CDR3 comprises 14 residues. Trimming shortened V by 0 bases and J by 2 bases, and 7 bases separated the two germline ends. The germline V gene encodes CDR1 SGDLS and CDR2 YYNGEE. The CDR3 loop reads CASSVAALTDTQYF. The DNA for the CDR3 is TGTGCCAGCAGCGTAGCGGCGCTCACAGATACGCAGTATTTT.